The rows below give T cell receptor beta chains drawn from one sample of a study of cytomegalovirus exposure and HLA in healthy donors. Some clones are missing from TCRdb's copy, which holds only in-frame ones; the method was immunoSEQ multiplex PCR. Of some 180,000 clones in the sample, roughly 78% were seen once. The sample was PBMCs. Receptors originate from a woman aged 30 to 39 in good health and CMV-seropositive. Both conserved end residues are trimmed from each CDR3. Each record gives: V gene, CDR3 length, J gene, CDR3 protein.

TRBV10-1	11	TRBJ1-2	ASSGTGGDGYT
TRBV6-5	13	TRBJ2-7	ASSYSSAGGYEQY
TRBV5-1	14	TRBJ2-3	ASSFYPGPSTDTQY
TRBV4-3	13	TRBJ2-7	ASSQERDRLYEQY
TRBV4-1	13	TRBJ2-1	ASSFGLAGPNEQF
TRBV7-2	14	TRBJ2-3	ASSLEIREGGHTQY
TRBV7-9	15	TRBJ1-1	ASSLSTLGREGTEAF
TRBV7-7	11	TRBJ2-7	ASSSWAGDEQY
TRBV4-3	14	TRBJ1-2	ASSQGQAGGHYGYT
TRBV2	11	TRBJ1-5	ASRPAGDQPQH
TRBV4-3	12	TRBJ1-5	ASSQAHGRQPQH
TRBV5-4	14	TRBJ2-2	ASSLGRGMDTGELF
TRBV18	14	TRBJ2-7	ASSAVTGDSHREQY
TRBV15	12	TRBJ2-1	ATREGGSYNEQF
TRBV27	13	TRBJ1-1	ASSSYNRVVGEAF
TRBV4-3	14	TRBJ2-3	ASSQVSGVSTDTQY
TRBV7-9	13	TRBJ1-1	ASSLEGTGRTEAF
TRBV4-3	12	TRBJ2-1	ASSQDRVDNEQF
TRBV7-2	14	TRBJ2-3	ASSLDPQRELDTQY
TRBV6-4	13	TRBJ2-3	ASSDSGTGLHTQY
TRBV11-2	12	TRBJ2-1	ASSRIAYPNEQF
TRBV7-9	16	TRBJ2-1	ASSPLLAGTGHYNEQF
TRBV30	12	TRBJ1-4	AWSVYGGNEKLF
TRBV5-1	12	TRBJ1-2	ASSWDSYNYGYT
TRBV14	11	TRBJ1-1	ASSQGVNTEAF
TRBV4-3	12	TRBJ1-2	ASSQDRQGDGYT
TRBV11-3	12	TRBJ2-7	ASSLDPSGYEQY
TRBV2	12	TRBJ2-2	ASLGQENTGELF
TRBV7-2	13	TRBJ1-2	ASSSRGQGGYGYT
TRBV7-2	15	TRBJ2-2	ASRLPTSGASTGELF
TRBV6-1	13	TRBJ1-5	ASRKGTYSNQPQH
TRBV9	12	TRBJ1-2	ASSVDGRGTGYT
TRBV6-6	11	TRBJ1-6	ASSGDRPSPLH
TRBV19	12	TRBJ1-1	ASSPGHMRSEAF
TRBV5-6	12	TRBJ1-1	ASSLERGLGEAF
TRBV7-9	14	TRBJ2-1	ASSILAGGSYNEQF
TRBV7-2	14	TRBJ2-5	ASSLAARPYQETQY
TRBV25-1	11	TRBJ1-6	ASSGRSDSPLH
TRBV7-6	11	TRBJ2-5	ASSLVVRETQY
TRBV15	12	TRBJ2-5	AGNSGRVGETQY
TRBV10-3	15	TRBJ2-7	AISDPRLLAGGREQY
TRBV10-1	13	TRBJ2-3	ASSGHAAVGDTQY
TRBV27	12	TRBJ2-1	ASSVGTAYNEQF
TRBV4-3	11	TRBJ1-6	ASSQVSNSPLH
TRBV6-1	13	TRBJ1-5	ASSDLPGGRQPQH
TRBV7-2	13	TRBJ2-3	ASSQEVGAWDTQY
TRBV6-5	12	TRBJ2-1	ASSLVTGDNEQF
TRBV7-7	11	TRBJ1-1	ASSLGENTEAF